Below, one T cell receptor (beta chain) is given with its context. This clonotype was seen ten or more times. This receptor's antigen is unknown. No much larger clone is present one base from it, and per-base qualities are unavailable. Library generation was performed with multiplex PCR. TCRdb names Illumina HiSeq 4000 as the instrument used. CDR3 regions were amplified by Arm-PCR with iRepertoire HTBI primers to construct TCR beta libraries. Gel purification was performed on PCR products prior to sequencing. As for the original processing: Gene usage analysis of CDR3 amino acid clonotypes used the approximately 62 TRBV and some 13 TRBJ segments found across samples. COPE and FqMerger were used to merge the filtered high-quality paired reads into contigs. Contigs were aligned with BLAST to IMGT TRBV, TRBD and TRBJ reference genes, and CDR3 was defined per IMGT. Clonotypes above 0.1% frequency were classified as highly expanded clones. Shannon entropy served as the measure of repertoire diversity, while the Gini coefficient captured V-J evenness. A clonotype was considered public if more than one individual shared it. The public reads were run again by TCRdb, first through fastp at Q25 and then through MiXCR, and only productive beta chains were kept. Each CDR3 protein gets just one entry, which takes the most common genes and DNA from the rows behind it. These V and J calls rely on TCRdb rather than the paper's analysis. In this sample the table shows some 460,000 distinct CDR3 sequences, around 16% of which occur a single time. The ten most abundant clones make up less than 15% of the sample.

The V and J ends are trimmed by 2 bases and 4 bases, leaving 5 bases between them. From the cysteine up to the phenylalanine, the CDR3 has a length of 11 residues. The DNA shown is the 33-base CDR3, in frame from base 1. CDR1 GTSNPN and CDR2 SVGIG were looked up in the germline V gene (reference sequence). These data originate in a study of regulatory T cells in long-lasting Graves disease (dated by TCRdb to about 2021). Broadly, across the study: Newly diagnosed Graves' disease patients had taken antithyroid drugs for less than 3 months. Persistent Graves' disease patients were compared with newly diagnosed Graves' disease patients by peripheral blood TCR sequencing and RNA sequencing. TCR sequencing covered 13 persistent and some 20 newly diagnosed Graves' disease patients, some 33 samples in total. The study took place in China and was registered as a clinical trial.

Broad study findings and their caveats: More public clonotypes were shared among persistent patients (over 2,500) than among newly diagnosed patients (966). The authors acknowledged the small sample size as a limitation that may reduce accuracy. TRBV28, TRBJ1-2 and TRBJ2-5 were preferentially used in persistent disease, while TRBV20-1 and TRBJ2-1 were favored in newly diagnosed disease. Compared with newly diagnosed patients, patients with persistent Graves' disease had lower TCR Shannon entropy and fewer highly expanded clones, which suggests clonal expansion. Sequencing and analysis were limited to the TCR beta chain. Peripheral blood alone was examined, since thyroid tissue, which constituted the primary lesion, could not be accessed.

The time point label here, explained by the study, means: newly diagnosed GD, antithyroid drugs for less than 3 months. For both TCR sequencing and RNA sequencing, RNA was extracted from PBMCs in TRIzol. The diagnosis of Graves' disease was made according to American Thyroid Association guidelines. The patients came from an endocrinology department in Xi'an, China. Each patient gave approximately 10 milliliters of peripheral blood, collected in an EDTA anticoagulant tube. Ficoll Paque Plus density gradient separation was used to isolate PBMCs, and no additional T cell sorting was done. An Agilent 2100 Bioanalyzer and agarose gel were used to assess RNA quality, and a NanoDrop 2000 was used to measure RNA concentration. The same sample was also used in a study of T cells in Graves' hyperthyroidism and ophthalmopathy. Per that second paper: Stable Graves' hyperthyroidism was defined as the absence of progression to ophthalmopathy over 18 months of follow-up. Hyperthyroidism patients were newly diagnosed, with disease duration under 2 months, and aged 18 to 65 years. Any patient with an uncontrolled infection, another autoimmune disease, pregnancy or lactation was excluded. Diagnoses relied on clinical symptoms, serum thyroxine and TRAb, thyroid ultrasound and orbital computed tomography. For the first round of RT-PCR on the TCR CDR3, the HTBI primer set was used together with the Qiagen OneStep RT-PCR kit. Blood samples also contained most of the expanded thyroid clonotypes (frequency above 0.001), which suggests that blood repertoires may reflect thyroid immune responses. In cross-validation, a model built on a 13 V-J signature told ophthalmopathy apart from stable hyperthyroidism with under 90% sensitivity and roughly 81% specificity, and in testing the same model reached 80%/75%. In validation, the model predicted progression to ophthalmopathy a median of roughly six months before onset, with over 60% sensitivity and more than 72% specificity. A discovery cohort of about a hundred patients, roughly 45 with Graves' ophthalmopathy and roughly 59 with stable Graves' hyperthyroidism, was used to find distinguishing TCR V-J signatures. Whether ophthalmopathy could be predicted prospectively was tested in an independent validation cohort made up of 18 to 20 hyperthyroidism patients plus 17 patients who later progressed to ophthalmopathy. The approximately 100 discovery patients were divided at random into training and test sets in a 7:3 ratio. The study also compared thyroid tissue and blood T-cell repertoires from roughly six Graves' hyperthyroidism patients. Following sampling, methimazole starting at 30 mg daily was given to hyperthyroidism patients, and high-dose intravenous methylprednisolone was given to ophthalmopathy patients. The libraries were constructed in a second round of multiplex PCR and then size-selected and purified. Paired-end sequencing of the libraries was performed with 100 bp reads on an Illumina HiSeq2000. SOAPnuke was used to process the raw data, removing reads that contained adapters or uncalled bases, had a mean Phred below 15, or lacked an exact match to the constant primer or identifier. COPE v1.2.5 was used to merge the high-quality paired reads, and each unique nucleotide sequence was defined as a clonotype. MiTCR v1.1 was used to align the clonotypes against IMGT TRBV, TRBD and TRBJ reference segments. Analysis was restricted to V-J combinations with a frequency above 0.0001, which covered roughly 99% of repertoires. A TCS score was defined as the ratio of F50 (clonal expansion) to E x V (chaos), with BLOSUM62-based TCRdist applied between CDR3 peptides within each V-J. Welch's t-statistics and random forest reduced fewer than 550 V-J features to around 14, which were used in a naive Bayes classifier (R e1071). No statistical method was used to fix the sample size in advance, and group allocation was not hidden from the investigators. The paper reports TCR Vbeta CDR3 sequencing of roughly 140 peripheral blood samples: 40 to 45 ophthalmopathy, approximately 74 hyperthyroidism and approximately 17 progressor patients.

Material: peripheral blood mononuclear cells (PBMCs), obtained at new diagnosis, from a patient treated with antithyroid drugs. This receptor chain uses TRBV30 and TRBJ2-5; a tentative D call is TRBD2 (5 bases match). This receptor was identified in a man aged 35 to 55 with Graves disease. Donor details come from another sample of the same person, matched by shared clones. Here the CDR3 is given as CAWSSGETQYF. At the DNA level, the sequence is TGTGCCTGGAGTAGCGGAGAGACCCAGTACTTC.